Presented here are 14 T cell receptor beta chains from one specimen sequenced in a study of blood T cell repertoires in COVID-19. Produced via immunoSEQ multiplex PCR; TCRdb's table is partial and in-frame only. The sample lists about 260,000 clones, around 90% occurring once. The specimen was peripheral blood. The source of these receptors is a woman aged 40 to 50 with acute or convalescent COVID-19.

With regard to this clone: This sample includes further DNA sequences coding for the same CDR3. The gene calls are TRBV9 and TRBJ1-2; maybe TRBD1 (5 bases). Trimming removed 0 bases at V and 5 bases at J, with 8 bases between. Germline lookup yields CDR1 SGDLS and CDR2 YYNGEE. This CDR3 is built from 13 residues. The CDR3 spells CASSVGGNYGYTF. CDR3 in DNA: TGTGCCAGCAGCGTAGGGGGCAATTATGGCTACACCTTC. The entire variable domain, with the rest obtained from reference TRBV9 and TRBJ1-2, is as follows: DSGVTQTPKHLITATGQRVTLRCSPRSGDLSVYWYQQSLDQGLQFLIQYYNGEERAKGNILERFSAQQFPDLHSELNLSSLELGDSALYFCASSVGGNYGYTFGSGTRLTVV.

The sample holds one count of this clone. V is TRBV29-1 and J is TRBJ1-1, with TRBD1 as a possible D gene (5 bases). Trimming shortened V by 7 bases and J by 0 bases, and 21 bases separated the two germline ends. The length of the CDR3 is 16 residues. Germline values: CDR1 SQVTM, CDR2 ANQGSEA. The CDR3 spells CSAPGGGTSLNTEAFF. In DNA, the CDR3 is TGCAGCGCCCCCGGTGGGGGGACCTCGCTGAACACTGAAGCTTTCTTT.

This chain links TRBV5-8 with TRBJ1-1, with D unresolved. Trimming cost V 7 bases and J 2 bases, with 12 bases left between them. Looked up from germline, CDR1 is SGHTS and CDR2 is YDEGEE. This CDR3 has 13 residues. Here the CDR3 DNA reads TGTGCCAGCCGCGGGTCGGGTAACACTGAAGCTTTCTTT. This gives the protein CASRGSGNTEAFF.

V is TRBV6-5 and J is TRBJ1-4; 7 nucleotides align to TRBD1. The CDR3 totals 13 residues. V was pared by 8 bases and J by 7 bases, with 7 bases of the junction left unmatched. The germline CDR1 and CDR2 sequences are MNHEY and SVGAGI. The CDR3 coding sequence is TGTGCCAGCTATAGGGCAGGGGGTGAAAAACTGTTTTTT. It encodes CASYRAGGEKLFF.

The chain recombines TRBV3-1 (or the pseudogene TRBV3-2) with TRBJ2-5; 11 bases line up with TRBD1. From germline, CDR1 is LGHDT and CDR2 YNNKEL (reference sequence). The CDR3 extends over 18 amino acids. Trimming cost V 4 bases and J 4 bases; bases outside gene matches: 14. The CDR3 region has the DNA TGTGCCAGCAGCCGAAGCGGAATAGGACAGGGGGCTGGAGAGACCCAGTACTTC. It is translated as CASSRSGIGQGAGETQYF.

Here the CDR3 reads CASSLAAGTPYEQYV. The CDR3 region has the DNA TGTGCCAGCAGTTTAGCCGCCGGGACACCCTACGAGCAGTACGTC. V gene TRBV27 combines with J gene TRBJ2-7, with TRBD1 as a possible D gene (6 bases). Germline V CDR1 and CDR2: MNHEY, SMNVEV (reference sequence). The length of the CDR3 is 15 residues. Trimming pared 2 bases from V and 2 bases from J, leaving 13 bases between.

The genes are TRBV6-6 and TRBJ1-2, with TRBD1 identical over 8 bases. The V gene's germline CDR1 is MNHNY and CDR2 SVGAGI (reference sequence). The CDR3 runs 14 residues. The V segment lost 3 bases and the J segment 7 bases; nucleotides outside the gene matches: 7. The CDR3 DNA reads TGTGCCAGCAGTTATAGCAGGGGGCCCCGTGGCTACACCTTC. This gives the protein CASSYSRGPRGYTF.

This clone was observed once. The chain is built from TRBV27 and TRBJ2-5, with D possibly TRBD2 on 5 matching bases. V lost 1 base to trimming and J lost 3 bases, with 9 bases between them. The CDR3 spans 14 residues. Germline V gives CDR1 MNHEY, CDR2 SMNVEV (reference sequence). The CDR3 reads CASSLWAGEETQYF. CDR3 bases: TGTGCCAGCAGTTTATGGGCCGGGGAAGAGACCCAGTACTTC.

The chain links TRBV30 to TRBJ1-1, with 9 bases aligning to TRBD1. Germline values: CDR1 GTSNPN, CDR2 SVGIG (reference sequence). CDR3 length equals 16 residues. The J segment lost 4 bases and the V segment lost 1 base, leaving 10 bases of the junction unmatched. CDR3 coding DNA: TGTGCCTGGAGTGCCACAGGGGGCCCAAGGTTCACTGAAGCTTTCTTT. Protein: CAWSATGGPRFTEAFF.

This chain links TRBV6-5 with TRBJ1-5; TRBD1 is a possible D gene (5 bases). The CDR3 spans 15 residues. Germline V gene data show CDR1 as MNHEY and CDR2 as SVGAGI. Trimming removed 6 bases from V and 5 bases from J, with 17 bases in between. CDR3: CASRPQGVDYQPQHF. CDR3 in DNA: TGTGCCAGCAGGCCCCAAGGGGTAGATTATCAGCCCCAGCATTTT.

The chain uses TRBV10-2 and TRBJ1-3; D is ambiguous. The V gene's germline CDR1 is WSHSY and CDR2 SAAADI. Trimming removed 2 bases at V and 9 bases at J, with 8 bases between. This CDR3 region has 12 residues. The CDR3 protein is CASSEPIGTIYF. CDR3 nucleotide sequence: TGCGCCAGCAGTGAGCCCATCGGCACCATATATTTT.

V and J are TRBV25-1 and TRBJ1-2; TRBD1 matches 11 bases. The V and J ends lost 8 bases and 5 bases, in that order; junction bases with no gene match: 13. CDR1 and CDR2 (germline): MGHDK, SYGVNS. The CDR3 spans 16 residues. CDR3: CASLGLDRGLSYGYTF. The CDR3 bases are TGTGCCAGCTTGGGTTTGGACAGGGGGCTCTCATATGGCTACACCTTC.

The V call is TRBV5-1, the J call TRBJ1-1; D ambiguous. Germline-derived CDR1 and CDR2 are SGHRS and YFSETQ. The length of the CDR3 is 16 residues. V was trimmed by 5 bases and J by 3 bases, leaving 20 bases between them. This CDR3 is CASSMAGTISDTEAFF. The DNA for the CDR3 is TGCGCCAGCAGTATGGCGGGTACTATTTCCGACACTGAAGCTTTCTTT.

This clone has just a few counts. The chain employs TRBV2 and TRBJ1-2, with TRBD1 matching over 9 bases. Per germline, CDR1 SNHLY and CDR2 FYNNEI. This CDR3 region has 16 residues. With V trimmed by 7 bases and J by 1 base, 10 bases remained unmatched. CDR3 protein: CASIPGDRAFNYGYTF. The CDR3 DNA reads TGTGCCAGCATCCCTGGGGACAGGGCCTTTAACTATGGCTACACCTTC.